This note documents a single TCR beta chain sequence. This clone was seen only a few times. This receptor's antigen is unknown. Per-base qualities were not stored, and no clone one base away is much larger. This sample is part of a study of blood T cell repertoires in COVID-19 (TCRdb year 2020). Background on the whole study: Samples covering the acute and convalescent phases of COVID-19 were provided by collaborators in the United States, Italy and Spain. The prospective study material was composed of cDNA or gDNA derived from T cells, B-cell-depleted T cells, or PBMCs. Subjects who had been exposed to COVID-19, were actively infected with it, or had recovered from it provided the deeply sampled blood TCRbeta repertoires that made up the dataset. A freely available public database, intended as a resource for researchers studying the immune response to SARS-CoV-2, is where the repertoires were released. Samples were obtained from the ongoing ImmuneRACE study (first 160 participants) and from 1,254 subjects provided by 6 global collaborators. Nearly every sample came with metadata listing a de-identified subject ID, COVID-19 status, age in years and sex. Where HLA class I and class II types were available, the types were taken from metadata supplied by the sample provider, not from assay-based typing.

V and J lose 3 bases and 5 bases, and a span of 8 bases separates them. According to the germline V gene, CDR1 reads KGHSH and CDR2 reads LQKENI. Measured from the cysteine to the phenylalanine, the CDR3 is 14 residues long. Only the CDR3 DNA is retained, 42 bases long and in frame from the first base. Broader findings and caveats from the paper: The amount of clinical and demographic metadata varied by source and participant and was provided uncurated.

Participants in the prospective study were enrolled through a virtual design, were aged roughly 18 to 90 years, and lived in approximately 25 United States geographic areas. In the prospective study, cohorts were assigned on the basis of participant-reported clinical history obtained from a screening survey and a study questionnaire. ImmuneRACE Cohort 3 recovered participants were defined by two consecutive negative NP/OP PCR tests, healthcare professional clearance, or symptom resolution. Each participant in the prospective study had whole blood, serum and a nasopharyngeal or oropharyngeal swab collected by mobile phlebotomists. Participants in the prospective study had the option to provide additional blood draws and questionnaires over a roughly two-month period. Before DNA extraction, blood samples from the prospective study were shipped at room temperature or frozen. TCRbeta CDR3 regions were amplified from genomic DNA using the immunoSEQ Assay, a bias-controlled multiplex PCR. From the authors' description of their analysis: The number of nucleated cells in each sample was estimated by amplification of reference gene primers within the assay. To quantify the absolute abundance of each unique TCRbeta CDR3 rearrangement, sequence reads were collapsed and filtered. For each sample, productive Simpson clonality was calculated by taking the square root of Simpson's diversity index across productive rearrangements. TCRdb mirrors the immuneACCESS table, restricted to in-frame sequences. Some clones are absent from its copies; in checked studies, under half trace to an unresolved V gene, and the reason for the others is unknown. That table supplies the V and J calls and clone size; D and trimming were determined from the DNA. The sample has roughly 160,000 clones on record, about four fifths of them singletons. About a sixth of the sample is taken by the ten largest.

This chain joins TRBV18 to TRBJ1-6; TRBD1 is a weak D gene call, 6 bases matching. The TCR was taken from a man aged 55 to 70 who had recovered from COVID-19. Specimen: PBMCs or T cells enriched from blood (not recorded which). CDR3 sequence: CASSPGQNNSPLHF. The sequenced DNA is TGTGCCAGCTCACCGGGACAAAATAATTCACCCCTCCACTTT. Joined to the reference TRBV18 and TRBJ1-6 proteins, this CDR3 gives the full variable domain: NAGVMQNPRHLVRRRGQEARLRCSPMKGHSHVYWYRQLPEEGLKFMVYLQKENIIDESGMPKERFSAEFPKEGPSILRIQQVVRGDSAAYFCASSPGQNNSPLHFGNGTRLTVT.